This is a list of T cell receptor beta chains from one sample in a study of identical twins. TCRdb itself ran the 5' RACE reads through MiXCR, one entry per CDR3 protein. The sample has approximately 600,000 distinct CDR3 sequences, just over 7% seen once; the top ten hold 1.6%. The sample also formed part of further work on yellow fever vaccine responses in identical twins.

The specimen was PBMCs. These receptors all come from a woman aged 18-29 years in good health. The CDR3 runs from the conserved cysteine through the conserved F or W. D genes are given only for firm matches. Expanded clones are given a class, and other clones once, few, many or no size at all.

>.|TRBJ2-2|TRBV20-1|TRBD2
CSASSPISGSRTGELFF
TGCAGTGCTTCCTCCCCAATTAGCGGGAGCCGCACCGGGGAGCTGTTTTTT
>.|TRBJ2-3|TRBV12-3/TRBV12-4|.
CASSLSSILRGTDTQYF
TGTGCCAGCTCTCTTAGCTCGATCCTACGGGGCACAGATACGCAGTATTTT
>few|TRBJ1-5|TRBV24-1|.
CATSEKNQPQHF
TGTGCCACCAGTGAGAAAAATCAGCCCCAGCATTTT
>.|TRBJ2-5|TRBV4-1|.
CASSHRHVLRETQYF
TGCGCCAGCAGCCACCGACACGTTCTCCGGGAGACCCAGTACTTC
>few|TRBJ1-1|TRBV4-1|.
CASKGLGEAFF
TGCGCCAGCAAGGGATTGGGTGAAGCTTTCTTT
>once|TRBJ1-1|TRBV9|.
CASSVLPRGENTEAFF
TGTGCCAGCAGCGTACTTCCTCGGGGAGAAAACACTGAAGCTTTCTTT
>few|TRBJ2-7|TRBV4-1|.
CASSRGADYEQYF
TGCGCCAGCAGCCGGGGGGCGGACTACGAGCAGTACTTC
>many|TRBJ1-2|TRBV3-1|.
CASSHTTAVYGYTF
TGTGCCAGCAGCCACACGACAGCCGTCTATGGCTACACCTTC
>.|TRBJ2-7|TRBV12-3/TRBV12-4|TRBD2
CASSGPGTSGTYEQYF
TGTGCCAGCAGTGGCCCCGGGACTAGCGGGACCTACGAGCAGTACTTC
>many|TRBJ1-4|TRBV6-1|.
CASSAGIGREKLFF
TGTGCCAGCAGTGCAGGGATCGGTCGTGAAAAACTGTTTTTT
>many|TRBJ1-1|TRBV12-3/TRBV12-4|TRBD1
CASSPTRDSEAFF
TGTGCCAGCAGCCCTACCCGGGACAGCGAAGCTTTCTTT
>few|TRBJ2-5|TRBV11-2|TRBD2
CASSLVTTSGEETQYF
TGTGCCAGCAGCTTAGTGACCACTAGCGGGGAAGAGACCCAGTACTTC
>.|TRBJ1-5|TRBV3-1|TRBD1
CASSGQGARGQPQHF
TGTGCCAGCAGCGGCCAGGGGGCTCGGGGCCAGCCCCAGCATTTT
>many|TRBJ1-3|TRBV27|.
CASSPSGNLFSGNTIYF
TGTGCCAGCAGTCCTTCAGGGAATCTATTCTCTGGAAACACCATATATTTT
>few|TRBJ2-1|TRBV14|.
CASSRAVHVSTYIPYYNEQFF
TGTGCCAGCAGCCGTGCAGTCCACGTGTCCACCTACATCCCATACTACAATGAGCAGTTCTTC
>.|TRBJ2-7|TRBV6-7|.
CASSYSQVGENYEQYF
TGTGCCAGCAGTTACTCGCAAGTAGGGGAAAACTACGAGCAGTACTTC
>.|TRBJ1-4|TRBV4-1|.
CASSRVGGLNEKLFF
TGCGCCAGCAGCCGGGTGGGGGGGCTTAATGAAAAACTGTTTTTT
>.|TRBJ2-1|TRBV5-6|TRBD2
CARSLGAGGHYNEQFF
TGTGCCAGGAGCTTGGGGGCGGGAGGGCATTACAATGAGCAGTTCTTC
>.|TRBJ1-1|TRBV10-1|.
CASSDWGPTEAFF
TGCGCCAGCAGTGACTGGGGACCCACTGAAGCTTTCTTT
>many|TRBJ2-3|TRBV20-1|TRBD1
CSPRGDRTDTQYF
TGCAGCCCTCGCGGGGACAGGACAGATACGCAGTATTTT
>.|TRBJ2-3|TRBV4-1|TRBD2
CASSQGVAGGGGTQYF
TGCGCCAGCAGCCAAGGCGTAGCGGGGGGAGGGGGTACGCAGTATTTT
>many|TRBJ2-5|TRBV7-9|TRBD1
CASSPDRVQETQYF
TGTGCCAGCAGCCCTGACAGGGTACAAGAGACCCAGTACTTC
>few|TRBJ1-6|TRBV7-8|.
CASAGGGARNSPLHF
TGTGCTAGTGCCGGGGGAGGGGCGAGGAATTCACCCCTCCACTTT
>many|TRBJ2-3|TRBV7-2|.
CASSLVGRRGTDTQYF
TGTGCCAGCAGCTTAGTGGGGAGGCGCGGCACAGATACGCAGTATTTT
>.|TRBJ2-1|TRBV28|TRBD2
CASSFVASGLRYNEQFF
TGTGCCAGCAGTTTTGTGGCTAGCGGGTTGAGGTACAATGAGCAGTTCTTC
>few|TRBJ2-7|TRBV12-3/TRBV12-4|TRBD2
CASSRGLAGVFSYEQYF
TGTGCCAGCAGTAGAGGACTAGCGGGAGTGTTTTCCTACGAGCAGTACTTC
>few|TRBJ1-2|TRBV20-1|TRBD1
CSWDSPNYGYTF
TGCAGTTGGGACAGCCCTAACTATGGCTACACCTTC
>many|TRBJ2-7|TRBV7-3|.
CASSVGAATYEQYF
TGTGCCAGCAGTGTAGGAGCGGCAACCTACGAGCAGTACTTC
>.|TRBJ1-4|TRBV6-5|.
CASSSTGVNEKLFF
TGTGCCAGCAGTTCGACAGGAGTAAATGAAAAACTGTTTTTT
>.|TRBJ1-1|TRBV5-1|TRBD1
CASSLVGGRNTEAFF
TGCGCCAGCAGCTTGGTAGGGGGCAGGAACACTGAAGCTTTCTTT
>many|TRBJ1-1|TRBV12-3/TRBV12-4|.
CASSLGWWGLKNTEAFF
TGTGCCAGCAGTTTAGGATGGTGGGGGTTAAAGAACACTGAAGCTTTCTTT
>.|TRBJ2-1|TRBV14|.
CASSKRQPSNEQFF
TGTGCCAGCAGCAAACGACAACCGAGCAATGAGCAGTTCTTC
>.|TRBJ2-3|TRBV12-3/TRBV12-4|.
CASMGRTSTDTQYF
TGTGCCAGCATGGGGCGGACTAGCACAGATACGCAGTATTTT
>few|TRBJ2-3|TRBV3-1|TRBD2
CASSQQLAGGDTQYF
TGTGCCAGCAGCCAACAACTAGCGGGAGGAGATACGCAGTATTTT
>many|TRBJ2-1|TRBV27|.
CASSQPGLRNNEQFF
TGTGCCAGCAGTCAACCGGGACTGAGAAACAATGAGCAGTTCTTC
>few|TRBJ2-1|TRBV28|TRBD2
CASALAGVNHNEQFF
TGTGCCAGCGCACTAGCGGGAGTGAATCACAATGAGCAGTTCTTC
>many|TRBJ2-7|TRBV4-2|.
CASSQDEERSEQYF
TGTGCCAGCAGCCAAGACGAAGAGCGGTCCGAGCAGTACTTC
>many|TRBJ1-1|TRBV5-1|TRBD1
CASSTGQGAEAFF
TGCGCCAGCAGCACCGGACAGGGGGCTGAAGCTTTCTTT
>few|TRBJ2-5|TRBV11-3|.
CASRRRQSIQETQYF
TGTGCCAGCAGACGGAGACAGAGTATCCAAGAGACCCAGTACTTC
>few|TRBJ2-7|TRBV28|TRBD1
CASSLTGVGYEQYF
TGTGCCAGCAGCCTGACAGGGGTTGGATACGAGCAGTACTTC
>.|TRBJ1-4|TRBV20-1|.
CSAINRDGEKLFF
TGCAGTGCCATAAATAGGGATGGCGAAAAACTGTTTTTT
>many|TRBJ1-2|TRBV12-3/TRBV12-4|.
CASSLGESGGGYTF
TGTGCCAGCAGTTTGGGAGAATCAGGTGGCGGCTACACCTTC
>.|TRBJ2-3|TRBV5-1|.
CASSLNRLGTPALSTDTQYF
TGCGCCAGCAGCTTGAATCGCTTAGGGACACCCGCTCTTAGCACAGATACGCAGTATTTT
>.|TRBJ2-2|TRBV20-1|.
CSAGTMDTGELFF
TGCAGTGCCGGAACAATGGACACCGGGGAGCTGTTTTTT
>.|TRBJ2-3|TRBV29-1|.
CSVEEGFGTDTQYF
TGCAGCGTTGAGGAGGGTTTTGGAACAGATACGCAGTATTTT
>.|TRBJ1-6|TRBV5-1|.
CASSLTEGSPLHF
TGCGCCAGCAGCTTGACTGAGGGTTCACCCCTCCACTTT
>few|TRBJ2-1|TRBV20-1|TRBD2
CSAGLAGIYNEQFF
TGCAGTGCTGGACTAGCGGGGATCTACAATGAGCAGTTCTTC
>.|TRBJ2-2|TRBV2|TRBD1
CASSQRTGGTGELFF
TGTGCCAGCAGTCAGAGGACAGGGGGCACCGGGGAGCTGTTTTTT
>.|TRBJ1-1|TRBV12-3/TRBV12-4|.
CASSFLQKGAFF
TGTGCCAGCAGTTTTCTACAGAAAGGAGCTTTCTTT
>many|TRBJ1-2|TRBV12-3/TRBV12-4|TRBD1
CASSPGQRGNYGYTF
TGTGCCAGCAGCCCGGGACAGCGGGGGAACTATGGCTACACCTTC